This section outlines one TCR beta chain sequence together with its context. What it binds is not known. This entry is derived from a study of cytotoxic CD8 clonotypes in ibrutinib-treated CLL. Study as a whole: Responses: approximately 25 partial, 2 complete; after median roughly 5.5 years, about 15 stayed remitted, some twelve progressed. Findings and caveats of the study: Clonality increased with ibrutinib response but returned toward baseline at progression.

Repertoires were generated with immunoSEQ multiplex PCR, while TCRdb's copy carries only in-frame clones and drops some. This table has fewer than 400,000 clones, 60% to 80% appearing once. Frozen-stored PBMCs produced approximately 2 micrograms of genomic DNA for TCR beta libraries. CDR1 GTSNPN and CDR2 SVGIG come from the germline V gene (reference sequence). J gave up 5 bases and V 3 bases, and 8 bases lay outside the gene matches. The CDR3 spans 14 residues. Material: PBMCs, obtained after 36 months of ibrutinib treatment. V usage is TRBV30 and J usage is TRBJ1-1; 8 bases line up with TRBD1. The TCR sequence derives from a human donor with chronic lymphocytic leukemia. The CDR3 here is CAWRYGQGTTEAFF. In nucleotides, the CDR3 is TGTGCCTGGAGATATGGACAGGGTACGACTGAAGCTTTCTTT.